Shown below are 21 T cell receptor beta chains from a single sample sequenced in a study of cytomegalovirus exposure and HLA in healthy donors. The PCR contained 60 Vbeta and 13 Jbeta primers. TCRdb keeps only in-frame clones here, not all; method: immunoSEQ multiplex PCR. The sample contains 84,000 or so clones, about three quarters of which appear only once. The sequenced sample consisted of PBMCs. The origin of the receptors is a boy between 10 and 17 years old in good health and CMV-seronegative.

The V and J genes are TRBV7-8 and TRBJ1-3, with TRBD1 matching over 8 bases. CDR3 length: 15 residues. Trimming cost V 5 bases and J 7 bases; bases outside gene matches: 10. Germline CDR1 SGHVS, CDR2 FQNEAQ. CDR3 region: CASSNTGGKRNTIYF. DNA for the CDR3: TGTGCCAGCAGCAATACAGGGGGGAAGCGTAACACCATATATTTT.

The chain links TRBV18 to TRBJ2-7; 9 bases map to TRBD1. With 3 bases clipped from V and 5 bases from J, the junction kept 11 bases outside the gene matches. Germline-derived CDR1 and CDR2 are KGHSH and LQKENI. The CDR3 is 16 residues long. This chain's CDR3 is CASSPRTATGGDEQYF. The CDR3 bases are TGTGCCAGCTCACCGCGAACTGCGACAGGGGGGGACGAGCAGTACTTC.

The CDR3 coding sequence is TGTGCCACCTTGCAGGGGGAATACGCTAACTATGGCTACACCTTC. Translated: CATLQGEYANYGYTF. The genes are TRBV6-5 and TRBJ1-2; 7 bases fit TRBD1. Per the germline V gene, CDR1 is MNHEY and CDR2 is SVGAGI. With V trimmed by 10 bases and J by 0 bases, 11 bases remained unmatched. The CDR3 runs to 15 residues.

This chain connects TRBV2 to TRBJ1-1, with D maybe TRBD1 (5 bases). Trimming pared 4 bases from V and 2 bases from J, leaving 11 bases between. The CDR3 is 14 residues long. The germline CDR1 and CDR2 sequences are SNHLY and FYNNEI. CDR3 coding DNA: TGTGCCAGCAGTGGGGCAGGGCCTAACACTGAAGCTTTCTTT. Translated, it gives CASSGAGPNTEAFF.

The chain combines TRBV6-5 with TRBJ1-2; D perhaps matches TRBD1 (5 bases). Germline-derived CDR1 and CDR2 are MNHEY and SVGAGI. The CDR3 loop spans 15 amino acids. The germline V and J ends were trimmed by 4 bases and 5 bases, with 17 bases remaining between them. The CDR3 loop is CASSSHLTVSYGYTF. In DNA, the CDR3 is TGTGCCAGCAGTTCCCATCTGACAGTCTCATATGGCTACACCTTC.

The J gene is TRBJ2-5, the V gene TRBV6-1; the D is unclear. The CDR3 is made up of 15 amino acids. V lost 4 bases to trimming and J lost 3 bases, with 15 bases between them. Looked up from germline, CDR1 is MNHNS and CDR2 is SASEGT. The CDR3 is CASSAHSWLKETQYF. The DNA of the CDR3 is TGTGCCAGCAGTGCACATAGCTGGTTGAAAGAGACCCAGTACTTC.

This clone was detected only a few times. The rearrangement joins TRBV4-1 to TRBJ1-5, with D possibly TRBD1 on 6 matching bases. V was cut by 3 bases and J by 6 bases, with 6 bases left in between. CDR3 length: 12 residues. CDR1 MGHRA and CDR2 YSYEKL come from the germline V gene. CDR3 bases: TGCGCCAGCAGCCAGGGGGCTCAGCCCCAGCATTTT. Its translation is CASSQGAQPQHF.

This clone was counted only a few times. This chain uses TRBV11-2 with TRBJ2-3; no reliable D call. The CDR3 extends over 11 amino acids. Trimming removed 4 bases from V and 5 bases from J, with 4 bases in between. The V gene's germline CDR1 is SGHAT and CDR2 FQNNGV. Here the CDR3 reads CASSSRDTQYF. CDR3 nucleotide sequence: TGTGCCAGCAGCTCCCGAGATACGCAGTATTTT. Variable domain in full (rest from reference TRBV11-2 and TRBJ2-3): EAGVAQSPRYKIIEKRQSVAFWCNPISGHATLYWYQQILGQGPKLLIQFQNNGVVDDSQLPKDRFSAERLKGVDSTLKIQPAKLEDSAVYLCASSSRDTQYFGPGTRLTVL.

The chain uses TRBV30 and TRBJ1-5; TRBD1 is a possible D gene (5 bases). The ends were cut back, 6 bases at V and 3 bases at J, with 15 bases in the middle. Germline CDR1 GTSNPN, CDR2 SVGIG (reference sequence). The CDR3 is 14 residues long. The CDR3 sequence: CACRDRRDNQPQHF. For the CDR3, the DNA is TGTGCCTGCCGAGACAGACGAGACAATCAGCCCCAGCATTTT. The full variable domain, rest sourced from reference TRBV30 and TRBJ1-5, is SQTIHQWPATLVQPVGSPLSLECTVEGTSNPNLYWYRQAAGRGLQLLFYSVGIGQISSEVPQNLSASRPQDRQFILSSKKLLLSDSGFYLCACRDRRDNQPQHFGDGTRLSIL.

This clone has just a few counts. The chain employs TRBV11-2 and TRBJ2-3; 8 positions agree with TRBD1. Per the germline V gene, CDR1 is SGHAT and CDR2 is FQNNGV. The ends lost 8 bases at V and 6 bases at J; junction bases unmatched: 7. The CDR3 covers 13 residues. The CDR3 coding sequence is TGTGCCAGCGTGGGACAGGCGGGCGATACGCAGTATTTT. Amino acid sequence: CASVGQAGDTQYF.

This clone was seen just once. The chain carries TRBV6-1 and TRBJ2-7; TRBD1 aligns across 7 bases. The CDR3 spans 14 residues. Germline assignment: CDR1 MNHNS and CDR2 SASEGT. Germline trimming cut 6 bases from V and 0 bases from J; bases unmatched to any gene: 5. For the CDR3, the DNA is TGTGCCAGCAGCAGGACAGGCGACTCCTACGAGCAGTACTTC. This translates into CASSRTGDSYEQYF.

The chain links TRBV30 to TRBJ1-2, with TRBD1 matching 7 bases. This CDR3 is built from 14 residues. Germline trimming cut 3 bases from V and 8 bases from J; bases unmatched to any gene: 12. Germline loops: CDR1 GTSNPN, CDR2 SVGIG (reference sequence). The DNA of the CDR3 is TGTGCCTGGAGCATGGACAGGATAGGGGAAGGCTACACCTTC. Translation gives CAWSMDRIGEGYTF.

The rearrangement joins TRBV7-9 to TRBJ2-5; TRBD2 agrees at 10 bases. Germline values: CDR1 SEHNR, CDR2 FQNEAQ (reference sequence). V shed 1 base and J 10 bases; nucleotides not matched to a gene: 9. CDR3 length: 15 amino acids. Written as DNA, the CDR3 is TGTGCCAGCAGCTTAGGCCTAGCGGGAGATCGGATCCAGTACTTC. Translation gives CASSLGLAGDRIQYF.

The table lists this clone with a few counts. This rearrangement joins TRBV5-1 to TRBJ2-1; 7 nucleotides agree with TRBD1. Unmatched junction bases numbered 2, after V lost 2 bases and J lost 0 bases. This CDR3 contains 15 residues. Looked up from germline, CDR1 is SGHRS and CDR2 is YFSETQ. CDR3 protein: CASSLWDSSYNEQFF. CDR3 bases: TGCGCCAGCAGCTTATGGGACAGCTCCTACAATGAGCAGTTCTTC.

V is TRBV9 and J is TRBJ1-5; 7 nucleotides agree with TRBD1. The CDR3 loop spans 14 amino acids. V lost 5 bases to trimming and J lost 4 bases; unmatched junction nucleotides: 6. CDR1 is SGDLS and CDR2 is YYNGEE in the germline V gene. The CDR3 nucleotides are TGTGCCAGCAGTGGCGGGACAGATAATCAGCCCCAGCATTTT. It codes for CASSGGTDNQPQHF.

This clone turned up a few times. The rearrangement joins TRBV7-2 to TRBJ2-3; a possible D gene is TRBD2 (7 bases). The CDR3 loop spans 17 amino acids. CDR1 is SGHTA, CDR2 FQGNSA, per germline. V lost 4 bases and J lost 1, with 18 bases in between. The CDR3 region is CASSSGTRGAGTDTQYF. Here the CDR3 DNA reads TGTGCCAGCAGCTCAGGGACTCGGGGGGCAGGCACAGATACGCAGTATTTT. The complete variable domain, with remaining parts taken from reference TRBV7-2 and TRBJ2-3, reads GAGVSQSPSNKVTEKGKDVELRCDPISGHTALYWYRQSLGQGLEFLIYFQGNSAPDKSGLPSDRFSAERTGGSVSTLTIQRTQQEDSAVYLCASSSGTRGAGTDTQYFGPGTRLTVL.

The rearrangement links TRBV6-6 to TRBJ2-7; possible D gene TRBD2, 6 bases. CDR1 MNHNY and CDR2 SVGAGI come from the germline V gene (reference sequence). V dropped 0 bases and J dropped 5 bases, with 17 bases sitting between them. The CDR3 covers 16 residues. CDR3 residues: CASSYSLQGGMNEQYF. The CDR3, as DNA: TGTGCCAGCAGTTACTCGCTTCAGGGAGGCATGAACGAGCAGTACTTC.

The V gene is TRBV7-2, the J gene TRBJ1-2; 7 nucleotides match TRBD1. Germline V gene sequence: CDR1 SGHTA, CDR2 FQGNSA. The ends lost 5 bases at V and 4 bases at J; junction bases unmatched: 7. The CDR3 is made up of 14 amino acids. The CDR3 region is CASSLRDSFYGYTF. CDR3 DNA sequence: TGTGCCAGCAGCCTCCGGGACAGTTTCTATGGCTACACCTTC.

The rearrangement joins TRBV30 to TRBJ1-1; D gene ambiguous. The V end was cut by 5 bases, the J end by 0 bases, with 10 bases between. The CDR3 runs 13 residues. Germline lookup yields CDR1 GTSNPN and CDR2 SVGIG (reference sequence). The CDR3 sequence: CAWLGRMNTEAFF. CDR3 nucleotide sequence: TGTGCCTGGTTGGGGAGAATGAACACTGAAGCTTTCTTT.

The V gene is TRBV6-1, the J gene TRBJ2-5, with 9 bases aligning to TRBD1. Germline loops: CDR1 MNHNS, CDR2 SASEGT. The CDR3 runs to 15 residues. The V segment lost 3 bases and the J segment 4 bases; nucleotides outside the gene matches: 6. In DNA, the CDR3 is TGTGCCAGCAGTGAGAACAGGGGGCGGACAGAGACCCAGTACTTC. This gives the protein CASSENRGRTETQYF.

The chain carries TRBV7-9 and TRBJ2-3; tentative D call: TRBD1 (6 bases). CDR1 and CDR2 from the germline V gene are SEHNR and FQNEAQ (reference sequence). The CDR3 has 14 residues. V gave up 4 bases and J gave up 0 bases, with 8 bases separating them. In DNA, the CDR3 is TGTGCCAGCAGCTCGACAGGTAGCACAGATACGCAGTATTTT. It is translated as CASSSTGSTDTQYF.